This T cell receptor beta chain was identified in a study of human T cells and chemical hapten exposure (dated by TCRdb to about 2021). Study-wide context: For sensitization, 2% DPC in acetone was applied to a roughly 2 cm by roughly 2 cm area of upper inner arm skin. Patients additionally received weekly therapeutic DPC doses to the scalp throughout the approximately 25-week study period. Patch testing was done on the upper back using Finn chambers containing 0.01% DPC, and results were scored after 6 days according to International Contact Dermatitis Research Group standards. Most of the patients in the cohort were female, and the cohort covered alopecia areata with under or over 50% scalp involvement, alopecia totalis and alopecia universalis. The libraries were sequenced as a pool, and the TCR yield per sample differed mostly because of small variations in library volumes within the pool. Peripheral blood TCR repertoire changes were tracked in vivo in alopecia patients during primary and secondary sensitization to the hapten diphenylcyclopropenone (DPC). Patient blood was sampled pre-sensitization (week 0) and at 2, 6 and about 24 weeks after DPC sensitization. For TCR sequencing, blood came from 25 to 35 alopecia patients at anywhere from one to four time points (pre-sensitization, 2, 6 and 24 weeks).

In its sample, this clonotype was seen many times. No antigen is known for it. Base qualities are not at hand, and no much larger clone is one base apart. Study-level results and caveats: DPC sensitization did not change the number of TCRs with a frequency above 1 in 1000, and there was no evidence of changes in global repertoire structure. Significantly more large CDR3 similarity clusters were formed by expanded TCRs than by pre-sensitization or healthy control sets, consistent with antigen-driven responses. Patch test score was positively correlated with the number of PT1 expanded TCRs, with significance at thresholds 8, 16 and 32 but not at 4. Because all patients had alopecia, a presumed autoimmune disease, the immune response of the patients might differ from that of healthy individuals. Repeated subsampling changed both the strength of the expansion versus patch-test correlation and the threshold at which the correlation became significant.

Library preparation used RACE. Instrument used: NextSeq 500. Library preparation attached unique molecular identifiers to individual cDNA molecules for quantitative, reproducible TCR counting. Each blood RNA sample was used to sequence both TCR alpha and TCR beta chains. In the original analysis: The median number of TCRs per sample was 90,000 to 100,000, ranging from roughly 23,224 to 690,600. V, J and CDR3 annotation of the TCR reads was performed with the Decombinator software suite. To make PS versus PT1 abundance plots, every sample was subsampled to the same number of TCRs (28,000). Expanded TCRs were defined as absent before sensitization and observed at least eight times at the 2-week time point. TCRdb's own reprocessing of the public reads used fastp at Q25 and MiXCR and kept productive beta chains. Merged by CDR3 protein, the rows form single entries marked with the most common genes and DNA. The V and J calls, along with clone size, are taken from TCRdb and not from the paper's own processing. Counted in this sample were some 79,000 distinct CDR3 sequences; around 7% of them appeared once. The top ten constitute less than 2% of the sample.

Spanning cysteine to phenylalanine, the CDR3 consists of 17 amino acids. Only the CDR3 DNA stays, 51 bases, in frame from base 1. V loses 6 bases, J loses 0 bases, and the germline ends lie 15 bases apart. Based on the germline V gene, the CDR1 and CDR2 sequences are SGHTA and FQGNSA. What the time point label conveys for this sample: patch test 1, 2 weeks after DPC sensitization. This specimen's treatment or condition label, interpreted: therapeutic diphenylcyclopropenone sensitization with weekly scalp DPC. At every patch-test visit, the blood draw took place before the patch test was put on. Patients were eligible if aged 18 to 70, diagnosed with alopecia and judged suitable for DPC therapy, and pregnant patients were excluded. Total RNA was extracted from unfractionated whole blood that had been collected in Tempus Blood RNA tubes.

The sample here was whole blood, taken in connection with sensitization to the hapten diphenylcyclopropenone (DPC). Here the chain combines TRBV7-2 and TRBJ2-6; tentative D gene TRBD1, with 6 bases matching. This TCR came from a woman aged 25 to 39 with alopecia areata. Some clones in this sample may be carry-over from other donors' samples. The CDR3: CASSRGLGGSGANVLTF. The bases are TGTGCCAGCAGTCGAGGGCTAGGGGGCTCTGGGGCCAACGTCCTGACTTTC.